The 26 T cell receptor beta chains below come from one sample, sequenced in a study of blood T cell repertoires in COVID-19. The method was immunoSEQ multiplex PCR; TCRdb's version includes in-frame clones alone and lacks a portion of them. The repertoire holds about 350,000 clones, with approximately 89% as singletons. Sequencing was done on a sample of peripheral blood. These receptors came from an older woman with COVID-19, enrolled during active disease.

The CDR3 DNA is TGTGCCAGCAGCTTGGCTTCTAGCGGTTCCTACGAGCAGTACTTC. Protein sequence: CASSLASSGSYEQYF. V is TRBV11-2 and J is TRBJ2-7; the match to TRBD2 covers 7 bases. The CDR3 consists of 15 residues. V trimming: 3 bases; J trimming: 1 base; junction bases outside the gene matches: 6. Germline CDR1 reads SGHAT; CDR2 reads FQNNGV. Full variable domain (missing parts from reference TRBV11-2 and TRBJ2-7): EAGVAQSPRYKIIEKRQSVAFWCNPISGHATLYWYQQILGQGPKLLIQFQNNGVVDDSQLPKDRFSAERLKGVDSTLKIQPAKLEDSAVYLCASSLASSGSYEQYFGPGTRLTVT.

The chain combines TRBV6-5 with TRBJ2-1, with D hard to call. The V gene lost 7 bases and the J gene lost 9 bases, with 13 bases spanning the gap. CDR3 length equals 12 residues. Germline assignment: CDR1 MNHEY and CDR2 SVGAGI. This chain's CDR3 is CASTATTGEQFF. The CDR3, as DNA: TGTGCCAGCACAGCCACTACGGGTGAGCAGTTCTTC.

The chain recombines TRBV30 with TRBJ1-2; possible D gene TRBD1, 6 bases. V was clipped by 3 bases and J by 7 bases, with 18 bases between them. The germline CDR1 and CDR2 sequences are GTSNPN and SVGIG (reference sequence). This CDR3 is built from 14 residues. CDR3 coding DNA: TGTGCCTGGAGGCAACGGGGGGCTGTAAGTGGCTACACCTTC. Protein sequence: CAWRQRGAVSGYTF.

V gene TRBV11-2 combines with J gene TRBJ1-3; D is unresolved. Deletions cut 4 bases from V and 0 bases from J, with 13 bases between. CDR3 length: 16 residues. From germline, CDR1 is SGHAT and CDR2 FQNNGV. The CDR3 nucleotides are TGTGCCAGCAGCTCATCGGCAAGAGGCTCTGGAAACACCATATATTTT. Translation gives CASSSSARGSGNTIYF.

The V and J genes are TRBV28 and TRBJ2-7; TRBD1 matches 10 bases. The CDR3 loop spans 15 amino acids. V was clipped by 3 bases and J by 5 bases; unmatched bases: 7. Germline lookup yields CDR1 MDHEN and CDR2 SYDVKM. This CDR3 reads CASSFRGTGVNEQYF. The CDR3 region has the DNA TGTGCCAGCAGTTTTAGAGGGACAGGGGTAAACGAGCAGTACTTC.

This sequence joins TRBV19 and TRBJ1-6; D is unclear. Germline V gives CDR1 LNHDA, CDR2 SQIVND (reference sequence). This CDR3 region has 12 residues. V was pared by 3 bases and J by 10 bases, with 7 bases between. The CDR3 here is CASSILESPLHF. The CDR3 DNA reads TGTGCCAGTAGTATTCTAGAATCACCCCTCCACTTT.

The chain employs TRBV10-1 and TRBJ2-2; TRBD1 is a possible D gene (5 bases). Trimming took 4 bases from V and 0 from J, leaving 9 bases between them. CDR1 WNHNN and CDR2 SYGVQD come from the germline V gene (reference sequence). The CDR3 loop spans 15 amino acids. As DNA, the CDR3 is TGCGCCAGCAGTGTGGCAGGGTCGAACACCGGGGAGCTGTTTTTT. Protein sequence: CASSVAGSNTGELFF.

The rearrangement links TRBV18 to TRBJ2-2, with 8 bases fitting TRBD2. Germline CDR1 reads KGHSH; CDR2 reads LQKENI. V shed 3 bases and J 1 base; nucleotides not matched to a gene: 7. The CDR3 contains 17 residues. The CDR3 is CASSPLPAGGNTGELFF. As DNA, the CDR3 is TGTGCCAGCTCACCTCTTCCCGCGGGGGGGAACACCGGGGAGCTGTTTTTT.

This chain links TRBV30 with TRBJ1-3, with TRBD1 as a possible D gene (6 bases). The V end was cut by 0 bases, the J end by 0 bases, with 9 bases between. Germline V gene sequence: CDR1 GTSNPN, CDR2 SVGIG (reference sequence). The CDR3 is made up of 15 amino acids. CDR3 residues: CAWSVTGSSGNTIYF. CDR3 nucleotides: TGTGCCTGGAGTGTAACAGGGAGCTCTGGAAACACCATATATTTT. The whole variable domain, filled in from reference TRBV30 and TRBJ1-3, reads SQTIHQWPATLVQPVGSPLSLECTVEGTSNPNLYWYRQAAGRGLQLLFYSVGIGQISSEVPQNLSASRPQDRQFILSSKKLLLSDSGFYLCAWSVTGSSGNTIYFGEGSWLTVV.

V and J are TRBV11-2 and TRBJ1-1; 9 bases are a match to TRBD1. Per germline, CDR1 SGHAT and CDR2 FQNNGV. The CDR3 has 17 residues. J was trimmed by 4 bases and V by 2 bases; bases with no gene match: 11. This chain's CDR3 is CASSLTDNRGLATEAFF. The CDR3 nucleotides are TGTGCCAGCAGCTTAACCGATAACAGGGGGCTGGCCACTGAAGCTTTCTTT.

In nucleotides, the CDR3 is TGTGCCAGCAGCTTGGCCTCGGTATACAATGAGCAGTTCTTC. Its translation is CASSLASVYNEQFF. The chain is built from TRBV5-8 and TRBJ2-1; no definite D call. Germline V lookup: CDR1 SGHTS, CDR2 YDEGEE. V lost 0 bases and J 4 bases, leaving 8 bases between the germline ends. The CDR3 consists of 14 residues. Together with reference TRBV5-8 and TRBJ2-1, the CDR3 gives the full variable domain: EAGVTQSPTHLIKTRGQQATLRCSPISGHTSVYWYQQALGLGLQFLLWYDEGEERNRGNFPPRFSGRQFPNYSSELNVNALELEDSALYLCASSLASVYNEQFFGPGTRLTVL.

The rearrangement links TRBV28 to TRBJ2-7, with TRBD1 matching over 8 bases. CDR1 and CDR2 from the germline V gene are MDHEN and SYDVKM. This CDR3 is 15 amino acids long. V shed 7 bases and J 2 bases; nucleotides not matched to a gene: 10. The CDR3 loop is CASTLSHRGAYEQYF. Here the CDR3 DNA reads TGTGCCAGCACCTTATCCCACAGGGGGGCCTACGAGCAGTACTTC.

The rearrangement links TRBV5-1 to TRBJ2-1; D possibly corresponds to TRBD1 (5 bases). Per the germline V gene, CDR1 is SGHRS and CDR2 is YFSETQ. The length of the CDR3 is 14 residues. The V end was cut by 0 bases, the J end by 9 bases, with 13 bases between. The CDR3 loop reads CASSLGSGFSEQFF. The CDR3 DNA is TGCGCCAGCAGCTTGGGATCAGGGTTTAGTGAGCAGTTCTTC.

The chain couples TRBV28 to TRBJ1-6, with D possibly matching TRBD1 (5 bases). V was pared by 4 bases and J by 9 bases, with 16 bases between. This CDR3 contains 15 residues. Germline V gives CDR1 MDHEN, CDR2 SYDVKM. The CDR3 here is CASSSPGQVGSPLHF. The CDR3 nucleotides are TGTGCCAGCAGTTCCCCAGGACAAGTAGGTTCACCCCTCCACTTT.

The chain is built from TRBV7-6 and TRBJ2-3, with 10 bases identical to TRBD2. Germline trimming cut 1 base from V and 7 bases from J; bases unmatched to any gene: 8. Germline V gene data show CDR1 as SGHVS and CDR2 as FNYEAQ. CDR3 size: 16 residues. The CDR3 loop is CASSLEGLAGAYTQYF. For the CDR3, the DNA is TGTGCCAGCAGCTTAGAAGGGCTAGCGGGGGCGTATACGCAGTATTTT.

This clone turned up a few times. This rearrangement joins TRBV6-5 to TRBJ2-1; possible D gene TRBD2, 6 bases. The CDR3 consists of 15 residues. V lost 2 bases, J lost 1 base, and 9 bases lay in between. Germline V CDR1 and CDR2: MNHEY, SVGAGI. The DNA for the CDR3 is TGTGCCAGCAGTTACGGGGGGAAGTCCTACAATGAGCAGTTCTTC. This translates into CASSYGGKSYNEQFF.

The chain employs TRBV28 and TRBJ1-2; D not resolved. V was trimmed by 7 bases and J by 5 bases, leaving 14 bases between them. Germline-derived CDR1 and CDR2 are MDHEN and SYDVKM. The CDR3 consists of 13 residues. CDR3 sequence reads: CASTLGNLYGYTF. The CDR3, as DNA: TGTGCCAGCACCCTCGGGAACCTGTATGGCTACACCTTC.

The V call is TRBV18, the J call TRBJ2-1; D perhaps matches TRBD1 (6 bases). V lost 3 bases, J lost 8 bases, and 14 bases lay in between. The germline CDR1 and CDR2 sequences are KGHSH and LQKENI. This CDR3 comprises 14 residues. The CDR3 here is CASSPAGARDEQFF. CDR3 in DNA: TGTGCCAGCTCACCCGCAGGGGCGAGGGATGAGCAGTTCTTC.

The CDR3: CASRTPGGNEAFF. The CDR3 nucleotides are TGTGCCAGCAGGACCCCAGGGGGAAATGAAGCTTTCTTT. J is TRBJ1-1 and V is TRBV2; TRBD1 aligns across 7 bases. CDR1 and CDR2 (germline): SNHLY, FYNNEI. The CDR3 has 13 residues. The V gene end was trimmed by 6 bases and the J gene end by 7 bases; junction bases not matched to a gene: 8.

This sequence joins TRBV7-3 and TRBJ1-1, with a tentative D call TRBD1 (5 bases). This CDR3 has 15 residues. In germline, CDR1 is SGHTA, CDR2 FQGTGA. V gave up 4 bases and J gave up 11 bases, with 23 bases separating them. The CDR3 loop is CASSSSPGTVLGAFF. CDR3 DNA sequence: TGTGCCAGCAGCTCCAGCCCCGGGACTGTCCTGGGGGCTTTCTTT. The full variable domain, completed using reference TRBV7-3 and TRBJ1-1, is GAGVSQTPSNKVTEKGKYVELRCDPISGHTALYWYRQSLGQGPEFLIYFQGTGAADDSGLPNDRFFAVRPEGSVSTLKIQRTERGDSAVYLCASSSSPGTVLGAFFGQGTRLTVV.

The chain's CDR3 is CASSLNRAQHF. CDR3 nucleotide sequence: TGTGCCAGCAGTTTAAATAGAGCCCAGCATTTT. V is TRBV28 and J is TRBJ1-5; D is unresolved. Trimming removed 2 bases at V and 11 bases at J, with 7 bases between. CDR1 and CDR2 (germline): MDHEN, SYDVKM. This CDR3 spans 11 amino acids.

There are a few counts of this clone. The chain links TRBV6-5 to TRBJ1-3; no reliable D call. V was clipped by 6 bases and J by 14 bases, with 20 bases between them. The CDR3 length is 13 residues. From germline, CDR1 is MNHEY and CDR2 SVGAGI. The chain's CDR3 is CASRTWNAEHLYF. The DNA of the CDR3 is TGTGCCAGCAGAACATGGAACGCGGAACATTTATATTTT.

J is TRBJ2-4 and V is TRBV11-2, with D possibly TRBD2 on 5 matching bases. Trimming took 5 bases from V and 6 from J, leaving 17 bases between them. CDR3 length equals 15 residues. Germline CDR1 SGHAT, CDR2 FQNNGV. In nucleotides, the CDR3 is TGTGCCAGCAGCGGGAGACCCAGTGCCGGAAACATTCAGTACTTC. Translation gives CASSGRPSAGNIQYF.

This sequence joins TRBV18 and TRBJ1-6; D gene ambiguous. This CDR3 is built from 15 residues. Germline-derived CDR1 and CDR2 are KGHSH and LQKENI. The germline V and J ends were trimmed by 1 base and 8 bases, with 12 bases remaining between them. The DNA of the CDR3 is TGTGCCAGCTCACCACAAAGGGAGGTGTATTCACCCCTCCACTTT. This encodes CASSPQREVYSPLHF.

This clone was counted between two and nine times. The chain joins TRBV5-5 to TRBJ2-1; the D gene is possibly TRBD2 (6 bases). The CDR3 spans 16 residues. V lost 4 bases, J lost 8 bases, and 22 bases lay in between. CDR1 and CDR2 from the germline V gene are SGHKS and YYEKEE (reference sequence). CDR3 nucleotides: TGTGCCAGCAGCAACCCACCGGGACTGGTCCAGTATGAGCAGTTCTTC. Its protein product is CASSNPPGLVQYEQFF.

The genes are TRBV29-1 and TRBJ2-4, with D unresolved. Trimming took off 1 base at V and 8 bases at J, with 12 bases between the two ends. The CDR3 consists of 13 residues. Germline V gene data show CDR1 as SQVTM and CDR2 as ANQGSEA. In DNA form, the CDR3 reads TGCAGCGTTGAAGTACACCGGAGCGACATTCAGTACTTC. It is translated as CSVEVHRSDIQYF.